What follows are 28 T cell receptor beta chains derived from one specimen sequenced in a study of neurological immune-mediated disorders. One entry per CDR3 protein results from TCRdb running MiXCR on the 5' RACE reads. Here the sample spans around 64,000 distinct CDR3 sequences, about 13% being singletons. Material: PBMCs. The receptors shown here come from a woman in her fifties or sixties with HTLV-1-associated myelopathy (HAM/TSP).

This clonotype occurred many times. This chain connects TRBV20-1 to TRBJ2-1; 9 bases match TRBD1. This CDR3 region has 12 residues. The junction had 4 bases not matched to a gene; V was cut back by 5 bases and J by 8 bases. CDR1 and CDR2 from the germline V gene are DFQATT and SNEGSKA (reference sequence). CDR3 region: CSAETGGDEQFF. The CDR3 DNA reads TGCAGTGCTGAGACAGGGGGTGATGAGCAGTTCTTC.

The chain employs TRBV27 and TRBJ2-3, with 9 bases fitting TRBD2. The CDR3 totals 21 residues. Trimming removed 3 bases from V and 0 bases from J; junction bases left unmatched: 19. The germline CDR1 and CDR2 sequences are MNHEY and SMNVEV (reference sequence). DNA of the CDR3: TGTGCCAGCAGTTTTTCCGCCACATTTCGTGGCACTAGCGGGAGCACAGATACGCAGTATTTT. Its protein is CASSFSATFRGTSGSTDTQYF.

In this sample, this clonotype turned up many times. The chain carries TRBV5-1 and TRBJ1-4; 8 bases match TRBD1. The CDR3 is 15 residues long. Germline V lookup: CDR1 SGHRS, CDR2 YFSETQ. J gave up 8 bases and V 0 bases, and 6 bases lay outside the gene matches. CDR3 amino acids: CASSLAGTGEEKLFF. CDR3 DNA: TGCGCCAGCAGCTTGGCCGGGACAGGAGAGGAAAAACTGTTTTTT.

This clonotype was counted ten times or more. The chain joins TRBV5-8 to TRBJ1-5; 10 positions agree with TRBD1. Looked up from germline, CDR1 is SGHTS and CDR2 is YDEGEE. J gave up 4 bases and V 2 bases, and 3 bases lay outside the gene matches. The CDR3 spans 15 residues. The CDR3 DNA reads as TGTGCCAGCAGCTTCCGGGGACAGGGGAATCAGCCCCAGCATTTT. Its protein product is CASSFRGQGNQPQHF. The full variable domain, in which reference TRBV5-8 and TRBJ1-5 provide the parts outside the CDR3, is EAGVTQSPTHLIKTRGQQATLRCSPISGHTSVYWYQQALGLGLQFLLWYDEGEERNRGNFPPRFSGRQFPNYSSELNVNALELEDSALYLCASSFRGQGNQPQHFGDGTRLSIL.

This clonotype was seen repeatedly, ten times or more. The chain has TRBV20-1 and TRBJ2-2; D unresolved. Germline loops: CDR1 DFQATT, CDR2 SNEGSKA (reference sequence). Trimming took 0 bases from V and 3 from J, leaving 11 bases between them. The CDR3 sequence is 15 residues long. The CDR3 region has the DNA TGCAGTGCTAGAGATGCGCGATCCCACACCGGGGAGCTGTTTTTT. Amino acids: CSARDARSHTGELFF.

This sequence joins TRBV29-1 and TRBJ2-7; no definite D call. V was clipped by 4 bases and J by 2 bases, with 9 bases between them. The CDR3 contains 12 residues. The germline CDR1 and CDR2 sequences are SQVTM and ANQGSEA. As DNA, the CDR3 is TGCAGCGTTGCCGGGCGCACCTACGAGCAGTACTTC. This gives the protein CSVAGRTYEQYF.

This clonotype was seen at least ten times. The chain is built from TRBV13 and TRBJ2-1, with D perhaps TRBD1 (5 bases). V lost 1 base and J lost 7, with 17 bases in between. The CDR3 sequence is 16 residues long. Germline V gene lookup returns CDR1 PRHDT and CDR2 FYEKMQ (reference sequence). CDR3 sequence: CASSLEGAKGRNEQFF. Written as DNA, the CDR3 is TGTGCCAGCAGCTTAGAAGGGGCGAAAGGCAGGAATGAGCAGTTCTTC.

As concerns this clonotype: It may be a read error: a sequence one base away is much more abundant. V is TRBV20-1 and J is TRBJ2-2, with 13 bases that match TRBD2. Germline V gene data show CDR1 as DFQATT and CDR2 as SNEGSKA (reference sequence). CDR3 size: 15 residues. The trim removed 8 bases at V and 7 bases at J, leaving 10 bases unmatched. The CDR3 region has the DNA TGCAGTTCCCCCGGACTAGCGGGAGCTAGCGGGGAGCTGTTTTTT. As protein: CSSPGLAGASGELFF.

The chain carries TRBV5-1 and TRBJ2-5; TRBD2 agrees at 11 bases. Trimming removed 0 bases from V and 1 base from J; junction bases left unmatched: 8. Germline CDR1 reads SGHRS; CDR2 reads YFSETQ. The CDR3 contains 18 residues. CDR3 coding DNA: TGCGCCAGCAGCTTGGGGGGACTAGCGGATCCGACCCAAGAGACCCAGTACTTC. Translated, it gives CASSLGGLADPTQETQYF.

This clonotype came up many times. This chain joins TRBV5-1 and TRBJ1-2; the D gene is possibly TRBD1 (6 bases). The ends were cut back, 4 bases at V and 6 bases at J, with 25 bases in the middle. This CDR3 spans 17 amino acids. The germline V gene has CDR1 SGHRS and CDR2 YFSETQ. The CDR3 protein is CASSVGNSGTLGDGYTF. In DNA form, the CDR3 reads TGCGCCAGCAGCGTGGGGAATAGCGGGACACTGGGAGATGGCTACACCTTC.

At least ten counts were recorded for this clonotype. This rearrangement joins TRBV6-6 to TRBJ2-5; 7 nucleotides match TRBD2. The V segment lost 4 bases and the J segment 0 bases; nucleotides outside the gene matches: 5. Germline V lookup: CDR1 MNHNY, CDR2 SVGAGI (reference sequence). CDR3 size: 15 residues. CDR3: CASSFHGLDQETQYF. CDR3 sequence (DNA): TGTGCCAGCAGTTTCCACGGACTAGACCAAGAGACCCAGTACTTC.

This clonotype is labeled as medium-sized. The CDR3 DNA reads TGTGCCAGCAGCTTAACGGGAGGAGGTGAGCAGTACTTC. Translation gives CASSLTGGGEQYF. The rearrangement joins TRBV7-3 to TRBJ2-7; a possible D gene is TRBD2 (6 bases). The germline gives CDR1 SGHTA, CDR2 FQGTGA. This CDR3 spans 13 amino acids. The V gene lost 0 bases and the J gene lost 7 bases, with 10 bases spanning the gap.

The sample holds many counts of this clonotype. This sequence may be a read error, since a much larger clone differs from it by one base. The rearrangement links TRBV7-9 to TRBJ1-1, with D hard to call. Germline CDR1 reads SEHNR; CDR2 reads FQNEAQ (reference sequence). The V end lost 1 base, the J end lost 1 base, and 4 bases lay between the germline ends. This CDR3 spans 13 amino acids. For the CDR3, the DNA is TGTGCCAGCAGCTTAGACAAGAACACTGAAGCTTTCTTT. Its protein product is CASSLDKNTEAFF.

Ten or more counts support this clonotype. This chain links TRBV6-5 with TRBJ2-7, with 8 bases identical to TRBD1. This CDR3 region has 14 residues. V lost 2 bases to trimming and J lost 4 bases; unmatched junction nucleotides: 4. The germline CDR1 and CDR2 sequences are MNHEY and SVGAGI. The CDR3 loop reads CASSYKDRVYEQYF. DNA of the CDR3: TGTGCCAGCAGTTACAAGGACAGGGTGTACGAGCAGTACTTC.

This clonotype showed up many times. This sequence joins TRBV5-1 and TRBJ2-1; 8 bases line up with TRBD2. The V and J ends lost 1 base and 5 bases, in that order; junction bases with no gene match: 2. CDR1 is SGHRS and CDR2 is YFSETQ in the germline V gene. The CDR3 is made up of 14 amino acids. The CDR3 here is CASSLTSGNNEQFF. In DNA form, the CDR3 reads TGCGCCAGCAGCTTGACTAGCGGAAACAATGAGCAGTTCTTC.

This clonotype was observed many times. The chain links TRBV3-1 to TRBJ1-3, with no clear D. Germline V CDR1 and CDR2: LGHDT, YNNKEL (reference sequence). Trimming pared 4 bases from V and 5 bases from J, leaving 15 bases between. This CDR3 is 15 amino acids long. The CDR3 DNA sequence: TGTGCCAGCAGCCCGTCGTGGGATAATAGAAACACCATATATTTT. Its protein is CASSPSWDNRNTIYF.

In its sample, this clonotype was seen a few times. The gene calls are TRBV5-1 and TRBJ2-5; D may be TRBD1 (6 bases). Deletions cut 4 bases from V and 2 bases from J, with 15 bases between. The CDR3 contains 15 residues. CDR1 is SGHRS and CDR2 is YFSETQ in the germline V gene. CDR3 in amino acids: CASSPWTEKQETQYF. As DNA, the CDR3 is TGCGCCAGCAGCCCATGGACAGAGAAACAAGAGACCCAGTACTTC.

The gene calls are TRBV7-9 and TRBJ2-2; no firm D call. This CDR3 has 16 residues. Germline V CDR1 and CDR2: SEHNR, FQNEAQ (reference sequence). V gave up 1 base and J gave up 4 bases, with 13 bases separating them. The CDR3, as DNA: TGTGCCAGCAGCTTAGAGAGAGTTACATCCACCGGGGAGCTGTTTTTT. Translating gives CASSLERVTSTGELFF.

This clonotype has a count of ten or more. This chain joins TRBV20-1 and TRBJ2-1; 10 nucleotides align to TRBD1. Germline CDR1 and CDR2: DFQATT and SNEGSKA (reference sequence). This CDR3 contains 17 residues. Trimming removed 1 base from V and 13 bases from J; junction bases left unmatched: 19. In DNA form, the CDR3 reads TGCAGTGCTAGAGGTTTGGGGACCGGGACAGGGGTAAAAGGTCAGTTCTTC. Translation gives CSARGLGTGTGVKGQFF.

This clonotype was detected many times. The chain employs TRBV5-1 and TRBJ2-1; the match to TRBD1 covers 7 bases. Germline V gene sequence: CDR1 SGHRS, CDR2 YFSETQ. The V and J ends lost 7 bases and 3 bases, in that order; junction bases with no gene match: 10. The CDR3 totals 15 residues. CDR3 in amino acids: CASSPEGTDYNEQFF. As DNA, the CDR3 is TGCGCCAGCTCCCCGGAAGGGACAGACTACAATGAGCAGTTCTTC.

This clonotype was observed many times. The J gene is TRBJ2-1, the V gene TRBV7-6, with TRBD2 identical over 7 bases. The V gene end was trimmed by 5 bases and the J gene end by 0 bases; junction bases not matched to a gene: 7. Germline V lookup: CDR1 SGHVS, CDR2 FNYEAQ. The CDR3 contains 16 residues. CDR3 residues: CASSPGDYSSYNEQFF. CDR3 coding DNA: TGTGCCAGCAGCCCGGGGGACTACAGCTCCTACAATGAGCAGTTCTTC.

Points on this clonotype: Being one base from a much bigger clone, this may be a read error. The gene calls are TRBV7-3 and TRBJ2-1; 7 nucleotides match TRBD1. CDR3 size: 14 residues. The germline V gene encodes CDR1 SGHTA and CDR2 FQGTGA. The CDR3: CASSLGQFYNERFF. DNA for the CDR3: TGTGCCAGCAGCTTGGGACAGTTCTACAATGAGCGGTTCTTC.

This clonotype showed up many times. The genes are TRBV12-3 or TRBV12-4 and TRBJ2-7; D may match TRBD1 or TRBD2 (5 bases each). The CDR3 sequence is 13 residues long. V was shortened by 7 bases and J by 3 bases, with 13 bases between the two germline ends. The CDR3 DNA follows: TGTGCCAGCACCCGGGACGGGTTCTACGAGCAGTACTTC. It specifies CASTRDGFYEQYF.

This clonotype was observed at least ten times. This chain links TRBV12-3 or TRBV12-4 with TRBJ1-5; D is ambiguous. Trimming left V 7 bases short and J 0 bases short, with 10 bases between. The CDR3 spans 14 residues. The CDR3 region has the DNA TGTGCCAGCACCCAGTGGGATAGCAATCAGCCCCAGCATTTT. Translation gives CASTQWDSNQPQHF.

About this clonotype: This could be a read error, since a much larger clone is one nucleotide away. V and J are TRBV3-1 and TRBJ2-1, with TRBD2 matching 8 bases. The CDR3 is 13 amino acids. Trimming at V came to 2 bases and at J to 10 bases, leaving 4 bases not matched to a gene. Looked up from germline, CDR1 is LGHDT and CDR2 is YNNKEL (reference sequence). Here the CDR3 DNA reads TGTGCCAGCAGCCAATTGACTAGCGTGGAGCAGTTCTTC. This encodes CASSQLTSVEQFF.

This clonotype was seen a handful of times. This sequence joins TRBV28 and TRBJ1-2; 8 nucleotides line up with TRBD1. Germline CDR1 reads MDHEN; CDR2 reads SYDVKM. The junction had 3 bases not matched to a gene; V was cut back by 4 bases and J by 5 bases. The CDR3 runs 13 residues. The CDR3 DNA is TGTGCCAGCAGTTGGACAGGGCAGTATGGCTACACCTTC. It specifies CASSWTGQYGYTF.

There are many counts of this clonotype. The chain employs TRBV5-1 and TRBJ2-7; 8 nucleotides agree with TRBD2. Looked up from germline, CDR1 is SGHRS and CDR2 is YFSETQ. This CDR3 has 15 amino acids. The trim removed 0 bases at V and 7 bases at J, leaving 9 bases unmatched. The CDR3 sequence: CASSLAGAGEGEQYF. DNA of the CDR3: TGCGCCAGCAGCTTGGCCGGAGCGGGAGAGGGTGAGCAGTACTTC.

This clonotype was counted ten times or more. The rearrangement joins TRBV7-8 to TRBJ1-5; 7 bases fit TRBD1. Germline lookup yields CDR1 SGHVS and CDR2 FQNEAQ. V shed 0 bases and J 7 bases; nucleotides not matched to a gene: 9. The CDR3 is 16 amino acids. CDR3 sequence (DNA): TGTGCCAGCAGCTTAGCCCGCGACAGGGTGAGCCAGCCCCAGCATTTT. This encodes CASSLARDRVSQPQHF.